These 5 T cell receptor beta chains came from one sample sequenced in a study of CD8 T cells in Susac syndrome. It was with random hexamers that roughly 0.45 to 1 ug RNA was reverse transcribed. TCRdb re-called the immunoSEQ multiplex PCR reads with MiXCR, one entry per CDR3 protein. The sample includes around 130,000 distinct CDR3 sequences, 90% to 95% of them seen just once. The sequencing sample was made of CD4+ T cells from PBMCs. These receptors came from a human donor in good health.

In nucleotides, the CDR3 is TGCAGTGCTAGAGATGCAGACAGGCCAGGGGGAGCCAACGTCCTGACTTTC. This gives the protein CSARDADRPGGANVLTF. The chain combines TRBV20-1 with TRBJ2-6; 7 nucleotides agree with TRBD1. Germline V gene data show CDR1 as DFQATT and CDR2 as SNEGSKA (reference sequence). CDR3 size: 17 residues. After removal of 0 bases from V and 7 bases from J, the junction contained 12 bases not matched to a gene.

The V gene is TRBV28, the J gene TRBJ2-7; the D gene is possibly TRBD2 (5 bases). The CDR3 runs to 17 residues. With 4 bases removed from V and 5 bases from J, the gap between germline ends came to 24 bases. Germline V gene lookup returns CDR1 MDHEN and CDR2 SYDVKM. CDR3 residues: CASSSMPPLSEGDEQYF. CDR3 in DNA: TGTGCCAGCAGTTCTATGCCCCCCCTCAGCGAGGGTGACGAGCAGTACTTC. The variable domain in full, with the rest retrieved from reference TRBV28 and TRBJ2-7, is DVKVTQSSRYLVKRTGEKVFLECVQDMDHENMFWYRQDPGLGLRLIYFSYDVKMKEKGDIPEGYSVSREKKERFSLILESASTNQTSMYLCASSSMPPLSEGDEQYFGPGTRLTVT.

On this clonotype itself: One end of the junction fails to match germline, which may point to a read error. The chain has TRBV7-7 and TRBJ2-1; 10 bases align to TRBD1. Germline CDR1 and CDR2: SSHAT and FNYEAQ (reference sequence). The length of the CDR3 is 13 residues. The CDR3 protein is CASSSDRGNEQFF. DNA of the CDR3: TGTGCTAGCAGCTCGGACAGGGGGAATGAGCAGTTCTTC.

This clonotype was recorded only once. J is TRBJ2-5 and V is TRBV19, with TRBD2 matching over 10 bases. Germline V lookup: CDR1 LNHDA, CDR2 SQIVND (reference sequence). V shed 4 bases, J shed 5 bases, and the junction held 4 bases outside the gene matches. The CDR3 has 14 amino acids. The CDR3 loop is CASSNLAGVETQYF. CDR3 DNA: TGTGCCAGTAGTAACCTAGCGGGAGTGGAGACCCAGTACTTC. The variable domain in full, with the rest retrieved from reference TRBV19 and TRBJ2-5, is DGGITQSPKYLFRKEGQNVTLSCEQNLNHDAMYWYRQDPGQGLRLIYYSQIVNDFQKGDIAEGYSVSREKKESFPLTVTSAQKNPTAFYLCASSNLAGVETQYFGPGTRLLVL.

This CDR3 reads CASSQERLAGHNEQFF. In DNA form, the CDR3 reads TGTGCCAGCAGCCAGGAGCGACTAGCGGGTCACAATGAGCAGTTCTTC. This rearrangement joins TRBV14 to TRBJ2-1; 10 bases fit TRBD2. The germline V gene encodes CDR1 SGHDN and CDR2 FVKESK. The CDR3 has 16 amino acids. The trim removed 3 bases at V and 5 bases at J, leaving 7 bases unmatched.